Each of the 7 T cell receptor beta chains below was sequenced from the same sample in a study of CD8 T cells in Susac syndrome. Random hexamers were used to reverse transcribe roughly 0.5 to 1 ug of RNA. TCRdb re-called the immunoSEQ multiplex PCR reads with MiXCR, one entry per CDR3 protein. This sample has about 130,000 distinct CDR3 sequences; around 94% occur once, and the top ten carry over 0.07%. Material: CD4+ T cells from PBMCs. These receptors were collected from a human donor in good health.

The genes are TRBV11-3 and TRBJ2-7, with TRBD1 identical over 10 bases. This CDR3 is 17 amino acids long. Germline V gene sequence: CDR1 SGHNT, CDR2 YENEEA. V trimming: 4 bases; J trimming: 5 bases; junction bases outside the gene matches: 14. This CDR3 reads CASSYRGGDRGKDEQYF. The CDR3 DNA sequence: TGTGCCAGCAGCTACAGAGGAGGGGACAGGGGAAAGGACGAGCAGTACTTC.

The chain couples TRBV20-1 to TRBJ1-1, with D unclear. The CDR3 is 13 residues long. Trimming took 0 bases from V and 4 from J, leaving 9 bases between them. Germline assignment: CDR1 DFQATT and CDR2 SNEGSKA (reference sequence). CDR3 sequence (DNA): TGCAGTGCTAGAGACGGGAGGCGCACTGAAGCTTTCTTT. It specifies CSARDGRRTEAFF.

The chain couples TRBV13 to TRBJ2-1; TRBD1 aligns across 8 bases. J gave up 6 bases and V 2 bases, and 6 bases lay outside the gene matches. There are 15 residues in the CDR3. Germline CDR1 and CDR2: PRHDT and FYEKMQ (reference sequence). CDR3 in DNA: TGTGCCAGCAGCTTATTAGGACAGGGAAGCAATGAGCAGTTCTTC. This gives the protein CASSLLGQGSNEQFF. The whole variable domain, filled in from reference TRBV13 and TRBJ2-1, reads AAGVIQSPRHLIKEKRETATLKCYPIPRHDTVYWYQQGPGQDPQFLISFYEKMQSDKGSIPDRFSAQQFSDYHSELNMSSLELGDSALYFCASSLLGQGSNEQFFGPGTRLTVL.

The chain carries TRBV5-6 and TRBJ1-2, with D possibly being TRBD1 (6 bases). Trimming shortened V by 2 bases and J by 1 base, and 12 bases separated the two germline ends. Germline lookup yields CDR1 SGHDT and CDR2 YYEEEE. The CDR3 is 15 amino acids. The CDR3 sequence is CASSFIQGFNYGYTF. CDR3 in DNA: TGTGCCAGCAGCTTTATCCAGGGGTTTAACTATGGCTACACCTTC. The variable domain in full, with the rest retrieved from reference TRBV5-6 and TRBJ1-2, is DAGVTQSPTHLIKTRGQQVTLRCSPKSGHDTVSWYQQALGQGPQFIFQYYEEEERQRGNFPDRFSGHQFPNYSSELNVNALLLGDSALYLCASSFIQGFNYGYTFGSGTRLTVV.

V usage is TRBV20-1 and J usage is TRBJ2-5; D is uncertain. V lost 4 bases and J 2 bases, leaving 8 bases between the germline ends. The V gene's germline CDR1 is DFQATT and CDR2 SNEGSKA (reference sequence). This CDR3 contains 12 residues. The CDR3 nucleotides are TGCAGTGCTATCCCCAGGCAAGAGACCCAGTACTTC. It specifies CSAIPRQETQYF.

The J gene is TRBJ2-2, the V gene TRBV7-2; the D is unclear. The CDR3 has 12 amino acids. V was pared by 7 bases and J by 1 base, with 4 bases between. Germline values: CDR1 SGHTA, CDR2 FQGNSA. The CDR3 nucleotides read TGTGCCAGCAAAAGGAACACCGGGGAGCTGTTTTTT. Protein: CASKRNTGELFF.

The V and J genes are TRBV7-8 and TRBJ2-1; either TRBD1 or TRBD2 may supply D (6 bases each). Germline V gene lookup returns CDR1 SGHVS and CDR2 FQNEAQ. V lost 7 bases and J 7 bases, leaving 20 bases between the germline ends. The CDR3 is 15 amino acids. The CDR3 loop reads CASKSFRGLGNEQFF. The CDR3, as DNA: TGTGCCAGCAAGAGTTTCCGGGGGCTCGGGAATGAGCAGTTCTTC.